The present TCR beta chain was sequenced within a study of T cell responses to AZD1222 COVID-19 vaccine. Profiling relied on immunoSEQ multiplex PCR, and the TCRdb table lists in-frame clones only, not all of them. This table has roughly 40,000 clones, about nine tenths appearing once. V shed 5 bases and J shed 2 bases, with 16 bases lying between them. The CDR3 sequence is 17 residues long. CDR1 is SSHAT and CDR2 is FNYEAQ in the germline V gene (reference sequence). This TCR was sampled from an adult who received the AZD1222 COVID-19 vaccine. This specimen was peripheral blood, taken 28 days after the second AZD1222 dose. This chain uses TRBV7-7 with TRBJ2-6; tentatively, D is TRBD2 (6 bases). DNA for the CDR3: TGTGCCAGCAGCCCAGGATGGGGGGACGCTGGGGCCAACGTCCTGACTTTC. Residues: CASSPGWGDAGANVLTF.